This T cell receptor (beta chain) is from a study of identical twins. This clonotype was counted only a few times. The antigen remains undetermined. Study findings and constraints: Cord blood's abundant beta clonotypes had fewer insertions, unlike memory repertoires.

TCRdb reprocessed the 5' RACE reads with MiXCR, giving one entry per CDR3 protein. The table has 700,000 or so distinct CDR3 sequences, over 8.5% seen once. The CDR3 covers 16 residues. Germline V CDR1 and CDR2: SGHDT, YYEEEE. The V and J ends lost 0 bases and 1 base respectively, with 12 bases between them. These data also featured in a second study, about yellow fever vaccine responses in identical twins.

This clonotype was obtained from a woman aged 18-35 years in good health. V usage is TRBV5-6 and J usage is TRBJ2-3; the D gene is possibly TRBD2 (6 bases). Sequencing was performed on PBMCs. CDR3 sequence reads: CASSLGGGARTDTQYF. The CDR3 region has the DNA TGTGCCAGCAGCTTGGGGGGAGGAGCCCGCACAGATACGCAGTATTTT.